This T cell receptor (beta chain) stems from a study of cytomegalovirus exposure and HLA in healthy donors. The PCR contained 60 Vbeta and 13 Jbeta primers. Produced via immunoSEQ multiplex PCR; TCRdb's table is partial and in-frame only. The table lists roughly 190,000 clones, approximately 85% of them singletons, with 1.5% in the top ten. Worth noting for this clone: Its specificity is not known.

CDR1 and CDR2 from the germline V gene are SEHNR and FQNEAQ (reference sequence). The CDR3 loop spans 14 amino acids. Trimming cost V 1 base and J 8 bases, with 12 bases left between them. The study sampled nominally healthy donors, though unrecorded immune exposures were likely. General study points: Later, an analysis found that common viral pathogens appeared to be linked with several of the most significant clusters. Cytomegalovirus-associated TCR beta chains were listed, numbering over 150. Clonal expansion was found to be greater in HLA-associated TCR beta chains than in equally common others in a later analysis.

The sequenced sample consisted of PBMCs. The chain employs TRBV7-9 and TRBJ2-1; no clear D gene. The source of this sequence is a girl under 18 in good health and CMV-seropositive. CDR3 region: CASSLGVRSDEQFF. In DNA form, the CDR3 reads TGTGCCAGCAGCTTAGGAGTTCGAAGCGATGAGCAGTTCTTC.